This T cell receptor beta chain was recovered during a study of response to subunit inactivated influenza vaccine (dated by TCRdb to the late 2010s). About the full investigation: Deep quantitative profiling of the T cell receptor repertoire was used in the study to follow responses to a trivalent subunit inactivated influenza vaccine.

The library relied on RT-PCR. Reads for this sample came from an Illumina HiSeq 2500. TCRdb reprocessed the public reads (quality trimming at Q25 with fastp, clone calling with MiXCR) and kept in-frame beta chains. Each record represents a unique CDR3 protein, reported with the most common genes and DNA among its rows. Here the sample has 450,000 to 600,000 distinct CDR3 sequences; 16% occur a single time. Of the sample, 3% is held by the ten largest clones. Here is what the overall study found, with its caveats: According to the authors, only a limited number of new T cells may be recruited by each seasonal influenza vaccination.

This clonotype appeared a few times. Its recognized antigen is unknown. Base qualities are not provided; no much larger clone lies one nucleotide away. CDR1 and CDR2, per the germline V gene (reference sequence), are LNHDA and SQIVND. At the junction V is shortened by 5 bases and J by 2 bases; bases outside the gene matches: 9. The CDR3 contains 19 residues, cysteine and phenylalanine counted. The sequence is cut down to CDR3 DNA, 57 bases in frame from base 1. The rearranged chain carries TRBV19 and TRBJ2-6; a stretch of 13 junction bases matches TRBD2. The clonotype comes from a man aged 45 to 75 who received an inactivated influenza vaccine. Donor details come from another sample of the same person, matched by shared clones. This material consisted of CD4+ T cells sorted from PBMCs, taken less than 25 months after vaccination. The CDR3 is CASSRDGTSGKTGANVLTF. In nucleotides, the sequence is TGTGCCAGTAGTCGAGACGGGACTAGCGGGAAGACTGGGGCCAACGTCCTGACTTTC.